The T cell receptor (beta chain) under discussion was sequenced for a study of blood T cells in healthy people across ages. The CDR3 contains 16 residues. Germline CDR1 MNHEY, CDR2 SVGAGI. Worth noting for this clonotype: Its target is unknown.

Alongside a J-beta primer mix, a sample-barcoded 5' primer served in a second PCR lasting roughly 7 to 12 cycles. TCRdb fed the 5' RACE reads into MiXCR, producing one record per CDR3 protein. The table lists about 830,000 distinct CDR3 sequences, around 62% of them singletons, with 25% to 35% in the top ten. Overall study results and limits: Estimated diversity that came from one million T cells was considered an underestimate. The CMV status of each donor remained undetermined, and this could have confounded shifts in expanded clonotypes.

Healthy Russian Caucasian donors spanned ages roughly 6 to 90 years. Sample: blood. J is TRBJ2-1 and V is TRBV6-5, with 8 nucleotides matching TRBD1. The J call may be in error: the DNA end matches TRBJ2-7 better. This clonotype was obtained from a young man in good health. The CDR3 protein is CASSYIILTGEREQYF. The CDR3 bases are TGTGCCAGCAGTTACATTATTCTGACAGGGGAAAGGGAGCAGTACTTC.